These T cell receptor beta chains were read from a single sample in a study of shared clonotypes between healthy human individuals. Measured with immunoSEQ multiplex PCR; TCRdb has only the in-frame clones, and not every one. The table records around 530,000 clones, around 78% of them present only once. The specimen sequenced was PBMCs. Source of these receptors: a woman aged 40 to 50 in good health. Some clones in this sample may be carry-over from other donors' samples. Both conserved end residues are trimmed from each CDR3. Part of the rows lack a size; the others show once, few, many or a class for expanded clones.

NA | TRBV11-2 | ASSLDGPSGDTQY
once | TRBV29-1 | SVLLVSDTQY
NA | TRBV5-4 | ASSLWTRDNEQF
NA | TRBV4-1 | ASSQDYPSKDYEQY
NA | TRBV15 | ATSRGRAEKLF
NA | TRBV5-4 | ASSSKVETGLYGYT
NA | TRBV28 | ASSFGANIQY
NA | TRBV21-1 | ASSKGTPRRTDTQY
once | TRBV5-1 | ASSLVPYRGTTNYEQY
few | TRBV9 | ASSVGTAMNTEAF
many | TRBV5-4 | ASSTWTAGLLF
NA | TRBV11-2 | ASSLVWANTIY
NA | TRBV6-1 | ASSELTDFHGDSEQY
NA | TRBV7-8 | ASSYGASGSYEQY
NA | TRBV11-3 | ASSLAGERTDTQY
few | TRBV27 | ASSHISGSTGANVLT
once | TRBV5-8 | ASRIASGSTDTQY
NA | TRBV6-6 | ASSQAGGETQY
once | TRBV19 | ASSIGPGGNTEAF
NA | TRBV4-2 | ASSQFLGTPTDTQY
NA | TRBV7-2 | ASSLVFRTGLYEQY
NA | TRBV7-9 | ASTPGGAKMNTEAF
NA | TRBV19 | ASIRAGVTGELF
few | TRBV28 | ASSPLAGGFLAKNIQY
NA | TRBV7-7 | ASSLAAGGYYEQY
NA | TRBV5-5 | ASSLSVDQETQY
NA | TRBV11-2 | ASSPSGRAGTYEQY
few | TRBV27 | ASSVFNTDTQY
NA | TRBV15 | ATSRDRDWGAGPHRYEQY
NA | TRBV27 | ASSSTTGKGTQY
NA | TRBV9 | ASSVLAVDGTDTQY
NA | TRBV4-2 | ASGTREASGGELF
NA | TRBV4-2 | ASSQARTSGRIYEQY
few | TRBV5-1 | ASSRGQGGSYQETQY
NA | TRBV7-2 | ASSLALTGSGNTIY
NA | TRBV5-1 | ASSLGDGANNNEQF
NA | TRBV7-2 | ASSPPGTSRTKNIQY
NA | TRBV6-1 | ASRQNGNTEAF
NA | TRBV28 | ASKLAGETSWGETQY
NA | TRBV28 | ASSLWPGTGGSDTQY
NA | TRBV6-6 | ASSYSLTGGRDEQY
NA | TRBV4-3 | ASSQRRESDQPQH
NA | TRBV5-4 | ASSLATGNYEQY
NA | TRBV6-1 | ASRGQALETQY
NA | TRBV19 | ASSMTQGGSYNEQF
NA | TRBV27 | ASSFLSRQY
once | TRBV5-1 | ASSLELAGASEQY
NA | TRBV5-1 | ASSLGTTIITDTQY
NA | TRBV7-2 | ASSSPGINYGYT
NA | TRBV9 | ASSVALGRDTQY
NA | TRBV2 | ASSEEATGELF